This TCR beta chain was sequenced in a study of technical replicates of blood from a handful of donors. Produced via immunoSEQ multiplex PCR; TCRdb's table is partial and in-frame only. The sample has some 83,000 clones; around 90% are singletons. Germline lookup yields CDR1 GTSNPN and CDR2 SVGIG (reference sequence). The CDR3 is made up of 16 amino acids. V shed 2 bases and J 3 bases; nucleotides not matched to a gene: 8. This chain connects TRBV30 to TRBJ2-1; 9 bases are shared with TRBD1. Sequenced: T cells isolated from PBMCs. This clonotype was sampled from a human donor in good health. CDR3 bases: TGTGCCTGGAGTTCCCGGGACAGGGTCTTCTACAATGAGCAGTTCTTC. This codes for CAWSSRDRVFYNEQFF.